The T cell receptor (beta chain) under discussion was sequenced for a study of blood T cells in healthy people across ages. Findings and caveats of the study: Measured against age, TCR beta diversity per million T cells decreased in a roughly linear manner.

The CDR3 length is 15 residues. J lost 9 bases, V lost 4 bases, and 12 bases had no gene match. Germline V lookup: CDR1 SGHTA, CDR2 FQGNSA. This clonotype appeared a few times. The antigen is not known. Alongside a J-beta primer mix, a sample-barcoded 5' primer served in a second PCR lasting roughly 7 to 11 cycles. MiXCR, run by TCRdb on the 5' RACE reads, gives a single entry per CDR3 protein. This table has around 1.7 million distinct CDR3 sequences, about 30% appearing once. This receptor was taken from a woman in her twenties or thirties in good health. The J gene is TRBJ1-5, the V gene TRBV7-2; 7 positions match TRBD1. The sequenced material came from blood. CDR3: CASSSPGQGVWPQHF. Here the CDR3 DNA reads TGTGCCAGCAGCTCCCCGGGGCAGGGGGTTTGGCCCCAGCATTTT.